Following are 17 T cell receptor beta chains from one sample sequenced in a study of T cell repertoires in cytomegalovirus infection. TCRdb fed the reads into MiXCR, producing one record per CDR3 protein. The sample has approximately 200,000 distinct CDR3 sequences, over 20% seen once. The sequencing input was CD8+ T cells from PBMCs. The receptors come from a human donor in good health (CMV status not recorded). Some clones in this sample may be carry-over from other donors' samples.

Ten or more counts support this clonotype. This sequence joins TRBV7-6 and TRBJ2-1, with D possibly matching TRBD2 (5 bases). Germline V gene data show CDR1 as SGHVS and CDR2 as FNYEAQ. This CDR3 comprises 13 residues. With 1 base removed from V and 9 bases from J, the gap between germline ends came to 10 bases. CDR3 nucleotides: TGTGCCAGCAGCTTAGTGGGAGTTGGTGAGCAGTTCTTC. This sequence encodes CASSLVGVGEQFF.

The chain has TRBV19 and TRBJ2-1; D is uncertain. This CDR3 spans 12 amino acids. Germline CDR1 and CDR2: LNHDA and SQIVND (reference sequence). V was clipped by 5 bases and J by 7 bases, with 9 bases between them. CDR3 residues: CASSPSLNEQFF. CDR3 DNA sequence: TGTGCCAGTAGTCCCAGTTTGAATGAGCAGTTCTTC.

The table lists this clonotype with a few counts. This chain connects TRBV28 to TRBJ2-1, with TRBD2 matching 12 bases. V trimming: 2 bases; J trimming: 8 bases; junction bases outside the gene matches: 4. The CDR3 spans 15 residues. Germline CDR1 and CDR2: MDHEN and SYDVKM. The CDR3 region is CASSLPSGGAYEQFF. CDR3 nucleotides: TGTGCCAGCAGTTTACCTAGCGGGGGGGCATATGAGCAGTTCTTC. The whole variable domain, filled in from reference TRBV28 and TRBJ2-1, reads DVKVTQSSRYLVKRTGEKVFLECVQDMDHENMFWYRQDPGLGLRLIYFSYDVKMKEKGDIPEGYSVSREKKERFSLILESASTNQTSMYLCASSLPSGGAYEQFFGPGTRLTVL.

The V and J genes are TRBV7-8 and TRBJ2-7; TRBD2 aligns across 12 bases. Germline assignment: CDR1 SGHVS and CDR2 FQNEAQ. The CDR3 extends over 16 amino acids. The ends lost 3 bases at V and 0 bases at J; junction bases unmatched: 3. DNA for the CDR3: TGTGCCAGCAGCTTCCGACTAGCGGGGGCCTCCTACGAGCAGTACTTC. Translation: CASSFRLAGASYEQYF.

In this sample, this clonotype turned up a few times. This rearrangement joins TRBV7-6 to TRBJ2-3; 9 bases agree with TRBD1. Germline CDR1 SGHVS, CDR2 FNYEAQ. V lost 4 bases, J lost 6 bases, and 5 bases stayed unmatched. This CDR3 comprises 14 residues. This CDR3 is CASSSNRGRDTQYF. The CDR3 nucleotides read TGTGCCAGCAGCTCCAACAGGGGGCGTGATACGCAGTATTTT.

This clonotype was seen repeatedly, ten times or more. The rearrangement links TRBV7-6 to TRBJ1-5; D is undetermined. This CDR3 spans 15 amino acids. Trimming left V 1 base short and J 2 bases short, with 9 bases between. CDR1 and CDR2 (germline): SGHVS, FNYEAQ. Here the CDR3 DNA reads TGTGCCAGCAGCTTAGGCCCTGGAGGCAATCAGCCCCAGCATTTT. Its translation: CASSLGPGGNQPQHF.

The V gene is TRBV7-6, the J gene TRBJ1-2; the match to TRBD1 covers 9 bases. The CDR3 extends over 15 amino acids. Germline V gene sequence: CDR1 SGHVS, CDR2 FNYEAQ. Losses at the gene ends were 5 bases for V and 3 bases for J; bases not matched to a gene: 7. The CDR3 loop reads CASSPSGTGYYGYTF. For the CDR3, the DNA is TGTGCCAGCAGCCCTTCCGGGACAGGGTACTATGGCTACACCTTC.

In its sample, this clonotype was seen many times. The V and J genes are TRBV7-2 and TRBJ1-6; D gene unclear. Germline V gene data show CDR1 as SGHTA and CDR2 as FQGNSA. This CDR3 contains 19 residues. Between the trimmed V and J ends, which lost 5 bases and 0 bases, there was a span of 20 bases. The CDR3: CASSLWPQPDDSYNSPLHF. As DNA, the CDR3 is TGTGCCAGCAGCCTCTGGCCACAGCCAGATGACTCCTATAATTCACCCCTCCACTTT.

Only a few counts were recorded for this clonotype. The rearrangement joins TRBV7-9 to TRBJ1-6; 8 nucleotides agree with TRBD1. The CDR3 contains 14 residues. Per the germline V gene, CDR1 is SEHNR and CDR2 is FQNEAQ (reference sequence). V trimming: 1 base; J trimming: 9 bases; junction bases outside the gene matches: 2. CDR3 region: CASSLVQGASPLHF. CDR3 nucleotides: TGTGCCAGCAGCTTAGTTCAGGGGGCTTCACCCCTCCACTTT.

This clonotype has more than one count but fewer than ten. The V and J genes are TRBV12-3 or TRBV12-4 and TRBJ2-7; 8 positions match TRBD1. The CDR3 has 13 amino acids. J lost 6 bases, V lost 3 bases, and 4 bases had no gene match. CDR3 bases: TGTGCCAGCAGTTTCGCTCAGGGGGCCGAGCAGTACTTC. It yields the protein CASSFAQGAEQYF.

In this sample, this clonotype turned up many times. J is TRBJ2-2 and V is TRBV10-2, with D possibly being TRBD2 (7 bases). Trimming stripped 10 bases from V and 7 bases from J, with 13 bases between. Germline V gene sequence: CDR1 WSHSY, CDR2 SAAADI. This CDR3 contains 12 residues. The CDR3 region is CATGGRGGELFF. The CDR3 nucleotides are TGCGCCACCGGGGGGCGGGGCGGGGAGCTGTTTTTT.

This clonotype was observed a handful of times. The V gene is TRBV20-1, the J gene TRBJ2-3; D is perhaps TRBD1 (6 bases). The CDR3 sequence is 13 residues long. V gave up 1 base and J gave up 7 bases, with 12 bases separating them. The V gene's germline CDR1 is DFQATT and CDR2 SNEGSKA (reference sequence). The CDR3 spells CSARGLQGNTQYF. The CDR3 bases are TGCAGTGCTAGAGGGCTTCAGGGGAATACGCAGTATTTT.

This clonotype showed up just a few times. The chain links TRBV6-8 to TRBJ2-3; D unclear. Trimming cost V 0 bases and J 1 base, with 8 bases left between them. Per the germline V gene, CDR1 is MNHGY and CDR2 is SAAAGT. The CDR3 has 15 residues. The CDR3 reads CASSYSSEGTDTQYF. CDR3 coding DNA: TGTGCCAGCAGTTACTCGTCAGAGGGCACAGATACGCAGTATTTT.

J is TRBJ2-1 and V is TRBV2, with 8 bases identical to TRBD2. The germline CDR1 and CDR2 sequences are SNHLY and FYNNEI. J gave up 5 bases and V 8 bases, and 17 bases lay outside the gene matches. CDR3 length equals 17 residues. CDR3 sequence reads: CASCARGGEKFNNEQFF. CDR3 nucleotide sequence: TGTGCCAGCTGTGCTCGGGGGGGCGAAAAATTCAACAATGAGCAGTTCTTC.

This clonotype showed up just a few times. The chain employs TRBV7-6 and TRBJ1-1; no clear D. The CDR3 has 13 residues. The germline V gene encodes CDR1 SGHVS and CDR2 FNYEAQ. V dropped 5 bases and J dropped 3 bases, with 10 bases sitting between them. The CDR3 protein is CASSLGFDTEAFF. CDR3 nucleotide sequence: TGTGCCAGCAGCCTGGGATTCGACACTGAAGCTTTCTTT. The full variable domain, its missing parts supplied by reference TRBV7-6 and TRBJ1-1, is GAGVSQSPRYKVTKRGQDVALRCDPISGHVSLYWYRQALGQGPEFLTYFNYEAQQDKSGLPNDRFSAERPEGSISTLTIQRTEQRDSAMYRCASSLGFDTEAFFGQGTRLTVV.

The genes are TRBV27 and TRBJ2-5, with 13 bases lining up with TRBD2. Looked up from germline, CDR1 is MNHEY and CDR2 is SMNVEV (reference sequence). V shed 4 bases, J shed 6 bases, and the junction held 5 bases outside the gene matches. The CDR3 is 15 amino acids. The CDR3: CASSSGLAGAQTQYF. CDR3 bases: TGTGCCAGCAGTTCTGGACTAGCGGGGGCCCAGACCCAGTACTTC.

V and J are TRBV4-2 and TRBJ1-1; possible D gene TRBD1, 5 bases. The CDR3 covers 15 residues. Deletions cut 2 bases from V and 1 base from J, with 11 bases between. Germline V gene data show CDR1 as LGHNA and CDR2 as YNFKEQ. The CDR3 spells CASSQHGGENTEAFF. CDR3 in DNA: TGTGCCAGCAGCCAACACGGGGGGGAGAACACTGAAGCTTTCTTT.